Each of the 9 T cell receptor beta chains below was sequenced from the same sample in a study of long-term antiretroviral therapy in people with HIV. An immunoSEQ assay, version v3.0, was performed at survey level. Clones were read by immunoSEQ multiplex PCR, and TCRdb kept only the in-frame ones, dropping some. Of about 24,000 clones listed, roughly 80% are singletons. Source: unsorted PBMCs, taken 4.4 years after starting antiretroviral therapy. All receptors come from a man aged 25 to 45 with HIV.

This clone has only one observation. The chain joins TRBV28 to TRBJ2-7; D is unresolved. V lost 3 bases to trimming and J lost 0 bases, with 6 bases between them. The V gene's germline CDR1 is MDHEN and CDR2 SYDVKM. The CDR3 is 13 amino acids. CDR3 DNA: TGTGCCAGCAGTTTCGCAGGCTCCTACGAGCAGTACTTC. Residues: CASSFAGSYEQYF.

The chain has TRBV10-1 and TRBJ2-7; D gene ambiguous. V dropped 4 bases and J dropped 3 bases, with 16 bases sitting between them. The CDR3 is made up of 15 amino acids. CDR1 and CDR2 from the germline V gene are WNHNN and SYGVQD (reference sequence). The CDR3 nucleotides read TGCGCCAGCAGTGGGGCCGACAAAAATTTCTACGAGCAGTACTTC. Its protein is CASSGADKNFYEQYF.

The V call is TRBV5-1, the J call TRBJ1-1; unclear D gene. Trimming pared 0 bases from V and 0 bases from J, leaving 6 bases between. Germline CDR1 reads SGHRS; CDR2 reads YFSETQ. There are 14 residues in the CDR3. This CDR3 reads CASSLDALNTEAFF. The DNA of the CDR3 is TGCGCCAGCAGCTTGGACGCCTTGAACACTGAAGCTTTCTTT.

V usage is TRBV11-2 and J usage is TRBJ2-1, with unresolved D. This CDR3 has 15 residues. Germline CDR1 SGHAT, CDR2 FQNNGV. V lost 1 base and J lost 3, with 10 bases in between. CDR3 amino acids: CASSLVREGYNEQFF. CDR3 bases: TGTGCCAGCAGCTTAGTACGAGAAGGCTACAATGAGCAGTTCTTC.

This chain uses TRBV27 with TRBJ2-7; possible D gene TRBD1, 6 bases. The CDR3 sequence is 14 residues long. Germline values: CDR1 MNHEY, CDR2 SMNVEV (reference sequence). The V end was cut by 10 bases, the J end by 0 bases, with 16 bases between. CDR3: CATGDTGRSYEQYF. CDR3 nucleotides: TGTGCCACCGGAGATACAGGGCGCTCCTACGAGCAGTACTTC.

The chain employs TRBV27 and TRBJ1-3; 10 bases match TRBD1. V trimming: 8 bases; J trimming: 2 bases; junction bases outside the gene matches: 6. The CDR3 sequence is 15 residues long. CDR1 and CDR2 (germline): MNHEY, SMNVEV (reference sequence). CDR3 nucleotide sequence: TGTGCCAGCCCTACAGACAGGGGGCCTGGAAACACCATATATTTT. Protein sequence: CASPTDRGPGNTIYF.

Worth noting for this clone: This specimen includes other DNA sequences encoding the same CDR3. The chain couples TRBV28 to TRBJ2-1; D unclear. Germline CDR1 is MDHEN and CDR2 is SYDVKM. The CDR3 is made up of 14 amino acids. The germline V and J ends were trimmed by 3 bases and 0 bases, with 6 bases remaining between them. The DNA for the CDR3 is TGTGCCAGCAGTTTGGGTTCCTCCTACAATGAGCAGTTCTTC. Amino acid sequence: CASSLGSSYNEQFF.

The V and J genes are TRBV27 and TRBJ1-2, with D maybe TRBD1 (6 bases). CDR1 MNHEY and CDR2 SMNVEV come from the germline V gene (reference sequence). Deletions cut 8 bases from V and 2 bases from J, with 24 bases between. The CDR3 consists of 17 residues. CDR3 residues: CASGSILQGRGNYGYTF. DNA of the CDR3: TGTGCCAGCGGCTCGATTCTACAGGGCAGAGGGAACTATGGCTACACCTTC.

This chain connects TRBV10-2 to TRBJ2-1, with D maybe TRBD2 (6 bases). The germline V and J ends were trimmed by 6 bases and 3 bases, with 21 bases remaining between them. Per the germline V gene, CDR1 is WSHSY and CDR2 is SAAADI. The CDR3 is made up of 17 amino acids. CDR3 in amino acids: CASRDPQGAGHYNEQFF. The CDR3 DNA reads TGCGCCAGCAGAGACCCTCAAGGGGCGGGGCACTACAATGAGCAGTTCTTC.